These 16 T cell receptor beta chains share one sample of origin, sequenced in a study of T cell responses to AZD1222 COVID-19 vaccine. The repertoire was sequenced with immunoSEQ multiplex PCR; TCRdb's copy has only in-frame clones and lacks some. The table records 100,000 to 120,000 clones, just under 95% of them present only once. The material was peripheral blood, obtained 28 days after the second AZD1222 dose. These receptors all come from an adult who received the AZD1222 COVID-19 vaccine.

The chain recombines TRBV10-3 with TRBJ1-6; 9 bases match TRBD1. Germline-derived CDR1 and CDR2 are ENHRY and SYGVKD. The CDR3 is made up of 20 amino acids. V shed 4 bases and J 0 bases; nucleotides not matched to a gene: 13. The CDR3 region is CAISAMGQGKQGSYNSPLHF. The CDR3 DNA is TGTGCCATCAGTGCCATGGGACAGGGAAAGCAGGGCTCCTATAATTCACCCCTCCACTTT.

The rearrangement links TRBV7-2 to TRBJ1-1; 8 nucleotides agree with TRBD1. Trimming removed 1 base from V and 12 bases from J; junction bases left unmatched: 4. The CDR3 has 12 amino acids. Germline V CDR1 and CDR2: SGHTA, FQGNSA. CDR3 loop: CASSLGTGIPFF. CDR3 sequence (DNA): TGTGCCAGCAGCTTAGGGACAGGGATTCCTTTCTTT.

The J gene is TRBJ2-7, the V gene TRBV28, with D perhaps matching TRBD1 or TRBD2 (5 bases each). V lost 1 base and J 7 bases, leaving 14 bases between the germline ends. From germline, CDR1 is MDHEN and CDR2 SYDVKM. This CDR3 spans 14 amino acids. The DNA of the CDR3 is TGTGCCAGCAGTTTATTGGGACGGTCGTGGGAGCAGTACTTC. Its translation: CASSLLGRSWEQYF.

This clone is deemed medium-sized. This sequence joins TRBV7-9 and TRBJ2-7; weak D call: TRBD1 (6 bases). Germline values: CDR1 SEHNR, CDR2 FQNEAQ (reference sequence). V lost 4 bases and J lost 2, with 18 bases in between. The CDR3 has 16 residues. DNA of the CDR3: TGTGCCAGCAGCTGGATCCGGGACATCTTGACCTACGAGCAGTACTTC. Residues: CASSWIRDILTYEQYF.

The CDR3 DNA sequence: TGCGCCAGCAGCTTGGCCGCAGGGAACATCTATGGCTACACCTTC. It specifies CASSLAAGNIYGYTF. The V call is TRBV5-1, the J call TRBJ1-2; a possible D gene is TRBD1 (5 bases). The CDR3 totals 15 residues. The V end was cut by 0 bases, the J end by 4 bases, with 13 bases between. In germline, CDR1 is SGHRS, CDR2 YFSETQ.

This rearrangement joins TRBV7-2 to TRBJ2-1; no reliable D call. V lost 1 base and J lost 2, with 9 bases in between. In germline, CDR1 is SGHTA, CDR2 FQGNSA. This CDR3 has 15 amino acids. The CDR3 loop is CASSLGWDTYNEQFF. DNA for the CDR3: TGTGCCAGCAGCTTAGGCTGGGATACCTACAATGAGCAGTTCTTC.

The CDR3 nucleotides read TGTGCCAGCAGAGAAACCGGGACAGGATATAATTCACCCCTCCACTTT. This codes for CASRETGTGYNSPLHF. The chain has TRBV7-6 and TRBJ1-6, with 8 bases that match TRBD1. The CDR3 length is 16 residues. CDR1 SGHVS and CDR2 FNYEAQ come from the germline V gene. Unmatched junction bases numbered 8, after V lost 6 bases and J lost 4 bases.

The gene calls are TRBV2 and TRBJ2-5; no clear D gene. CDR1 is SNHLY, CDR2 FYNNEI, per germline. V lost 6 bases and J lost 0, with 2 bases in between. The CDR3 has 11 amino acids. This chain's CDR3 is CASRDQETQYF. CDR3 nucleotide sequence: TGTGCCAGCAGGGACCAAGAGACCCAGTACTTC. The full variable domain, in which reference TRBV2 and TRBJ2-5 provide the parts outside the CDR3, is EPEVTQTPSHQVTQMGQEVILRCVPISNHLYFYWYRQILGQKVEFLVSFYNNEISEKSEIFDDQFSVERPDGSNFTLKIRSTKLEDSAMYFCASRDQETQYFGPGTRLLVL.

This chain connects TRBV6-5 to TRBJ2-7, with TRBD1 identical over 11 bases. Germline trimming cut 6 bases from V and 2 bases from J; bases unmatched to any gene: 3. Per germline, CDR1 MNHEY and CDR2 SVGAGI. The CDR3 consists of 14 residues. In DNA form, the CDR3 reads TGTGCCAGCAGATTGGGACAGGGGGCCTACGAGCAGTACTTC. Protein: CASRLGQGAYEQYF.

CDR3 nucleotides: TGTGCCAGCAGCCCCACGTCACTAGCGGAAGAGACCCAGTACTTC. Its translation: CASSPTSLAEETQYF. This chain joins TRBV7-2 and TRBJ2-5; 8 nucleotides align to TRBD2. Germline trimming cut 5 bases from V and 3 bases from J; bases unmatched to any gene: 8. This CDR3 comprises 15 residues. Germline V CDR1 and CDR2: SGHTA, FQGNSA.

V usage is TRBV5-4 and J usage is TRBJ1-1, with no clear D. This CDR3 comprises 14 residues. The ends were cut back, 4 bases at V and 4 bases at J, with 14 bases in the middle. Germline assignment: CDR1 SGHNT and CDR2 YYREEE (reference sequence). CDR3: CASSTDPGGTEAFF. The DNA of the CDR3 is TGTGCCAGCAGCACCGATCCGGGAGGCACTGAAGCTTTCTTT.

The CDR3 sequence is CASSFQGTYGYTF. The CDR3 bases are TGTGCCAGCAGCTTTCAGGGGACCTATGGCTACACCTTC. This sequence joins TRBV5-5 and TRBJ1-2; a possible D gene is TRBD1 (6 bases). The V end lost 2 bases, the J end lost 4 bases, and 9 bases lay between the germline ends. From germline, CDR1 is SGHKS and CDR2 YYEKEE (reference sequence). There are 13 residues in the CDR3.

The chain links TRBV28 to TRBJ1-6; the D is unclear. Trimming removed 3 bases from V and 6 bases from J, with 9 bases in between. Germline loops: CDR1 MDHEN, CDR2 SYDVKM. The CDR3 spans 14 residues. The CDR3 DNA sequence: TGTGCCAGCAGTTTGTGGGGAGGTAATTCACCCCTCCACTTT. It translates to CASSLWGGNSPLHF.

The chain carries TRBV7-6 and TRBJ1-2; 10 positions agree with TRBD1. Germline trimming cut 5 bases from V and 2 bases from J; bases unmatched to any gene: 5. The CDR3 covers 15 residues. Germline CDR1 and CDR2: SGHVS and FNYEAQ. CDR3 amino acids: CASSAMGQGNYGYTF. CDR3 in DNA: TGTGCCAGCAGCGCGATGGGACAGGGGAACTATGGCTACACCTTC.

As concerns this clone: Different DNA sequences within this sample yield the same CDR3. The V call is TRBV5-1, the J call TRBJ2-7; D unclear. Between the trimmed V and J ends, which lost 0 bases and 0 bases, there was a span of 7 bases. The CDR3 sequence is 14 residues long. Germline values: CDR1 SGHRS, CDR2 YFSETQ. The CDR3 DNA sequence: TGCGCCAGCAGCTTGGACGGCAGCTCCTACGAGCAGTACTTC. Protein product: CASSLDGSSYEQYF. The variable domain in full, with the rest retrieved from reference TRBV5-1 and TRBJ2-7, is KAGVTQTPRYLIKTRGQQVTLSCSPISGHRSVSWYQQTPGQGLQFLFEYFSETQRNKGNFPGRFSGRQFSNSRSEMNVSTLELGDSALYLCASSLDGSSYEQYFGPGTRLTVT.

This clone has just a few counts. V and J are TRBV7-2 and TRBJ1-2; D is ambiguous. V was trimmed by 1 base and J by 7 bases, leaving 13 bases between them. Germline-derived CDR1 and CDR2 are SGHTA and FQGNSA. The CDR3 is 14 amino acids. The CDR3 region is CASSLVSSDVGYTF. CDR3 DNA: TGTGCCAGCAGCTTAGTAAGCTCTGATGTTGGCTACACCTTC.